This T cell receptor beta chain was retrieved from a study of cytomegalovirus exposure and HLA in healthy donors. About this clone itself: Its specificity is unknown.

Amplification used 60 Vbeta primers and 13 Jbeta primers. Original processing notes: The authors later counted 65 million to 80 million unique TCR beta chains, 9.5 million to 11 million of them shared. The repertoire was sequenced with immunoSEQ multiplex PCR; TCRdb's copy has only in-frame clones and lacks some. D and trimming come from the DNA, and the V and J calls and clone size come from that table. The data hold over 150,000 clones, with less than 90% observed a single time. This CDR3 has 14 residues. Germline lookup yields CDR1 SGHRS and CDR2 YFSETQ. The V and J ends lost 2 bases and 4 bases, in that order; junction bases with no gene match: 5. Study-wide results and limits: The listing of roughly 160 TCR beta chains classed them as cytomegalovirus-associated. For TCR beta chains, V- and J-gene trimming was later linked to a missense DCLRE1C variant.

This TCR derives from a boy between 2 and 10 years old in good health and CMV-seronegative. Source material: PBMCs. The V and J genes are TRBV5-1 and TRBJ1-1; 7 bases align to TRBD1. The DNA for the CDR3 is TGCGCCAGCAGCTTTTGGACAGGAAGCACTGAAGCTTTCTTT. This codes for CASSFWTGSTEAFF.